This T cell receptor (beta chain) derives from a study of blood T cell repertoires in COVID-19 (dated by TCRdb to 2020 to 2021). Turning to the overall study: Samples covering the acute and convalescent phases of COVID-19 were provided by collaborators in the United States, Italy and Spain. The material from the prospective study consisted of cDNA or gDNA derived from T cells, B-cell-depleted T cells, or PBMCs. The dataset comprised deeply sampled blood TCRbeta repertoires from subjects exposed to, actively infected with, or recovered from COVID-19. A freely available public database, intended as a resource for researchers studying the immune response to SARS-CoV-2, is where the repertoires were released. Samples came from the ongoing ImmuneRACE study (first 160 participants) plus 1,254 subjects from 6 global collaborators. The sample metadata nearly always contained a de-identified subject ID, COVID-19 status, age in years and sex. Where available, HLA class I and class II types were taken from metadata supplied by the sample provider and were not determined by assay-based typing. General study outcomes and caveats: The amount of clinical and demographic metadata varied by source and participant and was provided uncurated.

TCRbeta CDR3 regions were amplified from genomic DNA using the immunoSEQ Assay, a bias-controlled multiplex PCR. The published analysis was carried out like this. Within the assay, amplification of reference gene primers was used to estimate how many nucleated cells each sample contained. Sequence reads were collapsed and filtered to measure the absolute abundance of every unique TCRbeta CDR3 rearrangement. For each sample, productive Simpson clonality was calculated as the square root of Simpson's diversity index across productive rearrangements. TCRdb took over this immuneACCESS table, retaining in-frame rearrangements with V and J assigned. Such tables are incomplete; in checked studies, under half of the missing clones stem from an unresolved V gene, and the remainder is unexplained. That table supplies the V and J calls and clone size; D and trimming were determined from the DNA. For this sample the table gives approximately 110,000 clones, of which approximately 85% were detected only once. Together, the top ten hold roughly 3% of the sample.

This clone registers as medium-sized (0.01 to 0.1%) within its sample. Which antigen it targets is not known. No much larger clonotype is one base removed from it; base qualities were not supplied. In Seattle, one collaborating source enrolled patients while the infection was active and tracked those patients longitudinally over the course of disease. Whole blood was collected in K2EDTA tubes by collaborating institutions according to the institutions' own protocols. For TCRbeta analysis, collaborator samples were shipped as frozen whole blood, as isolated PBMCs, or as DNA extracted from either sample type. The receptor's source is a woman over 75 with COVID-19, enrolled during active disease. The material sequenced was peripheral blood.

The bases read TGTGCCAGCAGCTCGCTCAGGGGACAGGGAGACACCGGGGAGCTGTTTTTT. Protein translation: CASSSLRGQGDTGELFF. The rearranged chain carries TRBV5-6 and TRBJ2-2, with 9 middle bases fitting TRBD1. After removal of 3 bases from V and 3 bases from J, the junction retains 9 bases not matched to a gene. CDR1 is given as SGHDT and CDR2 as YYEEEE, both from the germline V gene. The CDR3 has 17 amino acids, counting the end cysteine and phenylalanine. Kept here is only the CDR3 DNA, which spans 51 bases and is read in frame from base 1. With the portions outside the CDR3 filled from the reference TRBV5-6 and TRBJ2-2 genes, the complete variable region becomes DAGVTQSPTHLIKTRGQQVTLRCSPKSGHDTVSWYQQALGQGPQFIFQYYEEEERQRGNFPDRFSGHQFPNYSSELNVNALLLGDSALYLCASSSLRGQGDTGELFFGEGSRLTVL.